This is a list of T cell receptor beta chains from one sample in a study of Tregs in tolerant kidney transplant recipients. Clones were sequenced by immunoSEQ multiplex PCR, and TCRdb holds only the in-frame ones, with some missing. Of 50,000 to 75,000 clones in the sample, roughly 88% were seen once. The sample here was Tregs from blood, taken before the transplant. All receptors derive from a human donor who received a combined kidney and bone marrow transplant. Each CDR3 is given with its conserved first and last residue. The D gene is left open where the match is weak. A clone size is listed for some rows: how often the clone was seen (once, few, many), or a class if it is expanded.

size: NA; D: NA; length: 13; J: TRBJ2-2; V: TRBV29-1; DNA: TGCAGCGTTGAGTTCCCCACGGCGGAGGAGCTGTTTTTT; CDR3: CSVEFPTAEELFF
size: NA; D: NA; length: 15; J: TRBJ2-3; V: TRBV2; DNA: TGTGCCAGCAGTGATCCCGGGAGCCCCACAGATACGCAGTATTTT; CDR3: CASSDPGSPTDTQYF
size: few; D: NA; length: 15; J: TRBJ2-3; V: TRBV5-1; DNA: TGCGCCAGCAGCTCGGACCCTGGGTTGTCTGATACGCAGTATTTT; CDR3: CASSSDPGLSDTQYF
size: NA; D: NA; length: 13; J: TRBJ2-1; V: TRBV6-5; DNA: TGTGCCAGCAGTCCCCTCGTTCCTAATGAGCAGTTCTTC; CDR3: CASSPLVPNEQFF
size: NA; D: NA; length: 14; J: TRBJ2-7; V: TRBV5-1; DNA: TGCGCCAGCAGCGTGGGACACCCCTCCTACGAGCAGTACTTC; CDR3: CASSVGHPSYEQYF
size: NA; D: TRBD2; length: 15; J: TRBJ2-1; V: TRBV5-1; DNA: TGCGCCAGCAGCCCGGGACTAGCGGGACCCCTGGGCCAGTTCTTC; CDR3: CASSPGLAGPLGQFF
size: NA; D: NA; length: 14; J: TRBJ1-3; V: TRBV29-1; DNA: TGCAGCGTTGACAAACAGGGTTCTGGAAACACCATATATTTT; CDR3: CSVDKQGSGNTIYF
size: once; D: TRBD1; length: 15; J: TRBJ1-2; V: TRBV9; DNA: TGTGCCAGCAGCGCGGGCTTGACAGGGTGGCATGGCTACACCTTC; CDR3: CASSAGLTGWHGYTF
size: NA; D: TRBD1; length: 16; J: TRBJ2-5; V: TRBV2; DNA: TGTGCCAGCAGTGGTCCCCGGGACAGGGGGAAAGGGACCCAGTACTTC; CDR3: CASSGPRDRGKGTQYF
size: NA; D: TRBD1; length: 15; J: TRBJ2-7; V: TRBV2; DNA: TGTGCCAGCAAGTTACGGGGACAGCTCTCCTACGAGCAGTACTTC; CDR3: CASKLRGQLSYEQYF
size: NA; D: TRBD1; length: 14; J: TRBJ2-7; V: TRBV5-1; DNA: TGCGCCAGCAGCTGGGGAGGACAGGGAGTCGAGCAGTACTTC; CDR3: CASSWGGQGVEQYF
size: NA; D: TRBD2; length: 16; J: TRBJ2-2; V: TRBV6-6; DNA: TGTGCCAGCAGTTACTCGGGGACTAGAGCCACCGGGGAGCTGTTTTTT; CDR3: CASSYSGTRATGELFF
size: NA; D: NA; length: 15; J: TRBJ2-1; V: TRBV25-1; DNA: TGTGCCAGCAGTGCCCCAGGAGCTACCTACAATGAGCAGTTCTTC; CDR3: CASSAPGATYNEQFF
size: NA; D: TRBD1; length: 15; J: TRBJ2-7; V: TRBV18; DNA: TGTGCCAGCTCACCCCCGGACAGGGGAGGGTACGAGCAGTACTTC; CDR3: CASSPPDRGGYEQYF
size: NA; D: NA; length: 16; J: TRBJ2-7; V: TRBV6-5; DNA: TGTGCCAGCAGTTACTCGGAGCGTGGGGGACCCTACGAGCAGTACTTC; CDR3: CASSYSERGGPYEQYF
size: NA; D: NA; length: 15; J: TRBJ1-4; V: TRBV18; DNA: TGTGCCAGCTCACAGGGTCCGGGGTTCGGGGAAAAACTGTTTTTT; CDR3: CASSQGPGFGEKLFF
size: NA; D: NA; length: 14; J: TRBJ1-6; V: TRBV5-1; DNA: TGCGCCAGCAGCGCTCGGTATGGGGATTCACCCCTCCACTTT; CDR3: CASSARYGDSPLHF
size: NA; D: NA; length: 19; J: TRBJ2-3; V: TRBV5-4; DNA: TGTGCCAGCAGCTTGAAGGGCCGAAATTTAGCATTCGCGGCAGATACGCAGTATTTT; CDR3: CASSLKGRNLAFAADTQYF
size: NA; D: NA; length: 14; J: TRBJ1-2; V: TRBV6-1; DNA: TGTGCCAGCAGTCCCCGGGACACAAGGGATGGCTACACCTTC; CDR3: CASSPRDTRDGYTF
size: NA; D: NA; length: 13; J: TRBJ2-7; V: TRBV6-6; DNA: TGTGCCAGCAGTTATCGGCAGGGTGGCGAGCAGTACTTC; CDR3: CASSYRQGGEQYF
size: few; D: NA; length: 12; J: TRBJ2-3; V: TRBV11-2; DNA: TGTGCCAGCAGCCCCGACTTGAATACGCAGTATTTT; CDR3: CASSPDLNTQYF
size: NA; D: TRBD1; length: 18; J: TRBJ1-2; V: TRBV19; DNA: TGTGCCAGTAGTAACACCGGGACAGGGGGCGCTCTATCAAGCGGCTACACCTTC; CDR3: CASSNTGTGGALSSGYTF
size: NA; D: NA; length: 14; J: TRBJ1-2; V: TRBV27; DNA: TGTGCCAGCAGTTTTGCGAAAGTTAACTATGGCTACACCTTC; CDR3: CASSFAKVNYGYTF
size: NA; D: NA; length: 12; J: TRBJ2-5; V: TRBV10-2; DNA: TGCGCCAGCAGTGCGACACAAGAGACCCAGTACTTC; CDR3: CASSATQETQYF
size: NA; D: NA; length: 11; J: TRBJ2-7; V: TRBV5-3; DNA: TGTACCAGAAGCTCCATAACCGAGCAGTACTTC; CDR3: CTRSSITEQYF
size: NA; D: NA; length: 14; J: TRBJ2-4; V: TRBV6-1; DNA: TGTGCCAGCAGTCCCGCGTTAATGTCAGGCATTCAGTACTTC; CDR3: CASSPALMSGIQYF
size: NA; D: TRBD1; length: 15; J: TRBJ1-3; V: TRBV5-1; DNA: TGCGCCAGCAGCTTGGAGGGGGCTCTTGGAAACACCATATATTTT; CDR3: CASSLEGALGNTIYF
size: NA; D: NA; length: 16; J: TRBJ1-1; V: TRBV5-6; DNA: TGTGCCAGCAGCCGGGGGCTGGGGGAGCCGAACACTGAAGCTTTCTTT; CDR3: CASSRGLGEPNTEAFF
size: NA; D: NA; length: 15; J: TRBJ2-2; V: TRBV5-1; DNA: TGCGCCAGCAGCCTAGGCCGGTATAACACCGGGGAGCTGTTTTTT; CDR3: CASSLGRYNTGELFF
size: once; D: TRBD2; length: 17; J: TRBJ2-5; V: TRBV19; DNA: TGTGCCAGTAGTATTGGGACTAGCGGGAGTCACCAAGAGACCCAGTACTTC; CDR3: CASSIGTSGSHQETQYF
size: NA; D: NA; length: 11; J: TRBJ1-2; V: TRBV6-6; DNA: TGTGCCAGCAGGTATCAAGGGGCGCACACCTTC; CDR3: CASRYQGAHTF
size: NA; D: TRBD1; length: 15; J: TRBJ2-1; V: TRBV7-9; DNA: TGTGCCAGCAGCCCCCGGGACAGGTATATTGATGAGCAGTTCTTC; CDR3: CASSPRDRYIDEQFF
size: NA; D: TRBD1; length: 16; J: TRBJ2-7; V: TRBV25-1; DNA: TGTGCCAGCAGTCCCTACAGGGGGCGTTTTGTCCTGGAGCAGTACTTC; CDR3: CASSPYRGRFVLEQYF
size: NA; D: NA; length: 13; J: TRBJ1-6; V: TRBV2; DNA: TGTGCCAGCAGTGAGGGTAGTAATTCACCCCTCCACTTT; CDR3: CASSEGSNSPLHF
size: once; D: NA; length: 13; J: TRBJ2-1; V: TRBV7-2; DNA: TGTGCAACATGGGGGGATTCCTACAATGAGCAGTTCTTC; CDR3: CATWGDSYNEQFF
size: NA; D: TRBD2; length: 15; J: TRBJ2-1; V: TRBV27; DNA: TGTGCCAGCAAGGCTAGCGGGAGAAGGGACAATGAGCAGTTCTTC; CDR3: CASKASGRRDNEQFF
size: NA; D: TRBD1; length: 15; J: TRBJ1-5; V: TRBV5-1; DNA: TGCGCCAGCAGCTTGGAAACAGGGGCAAGTCAGCCCCAGCATTTT; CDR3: CASSLETGASQPQHF
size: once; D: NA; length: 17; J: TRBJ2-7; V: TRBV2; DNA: TGTGCCAGCGGCCTACCTTCAGGGGCCCCCTTCTCCTACGAGCAGTACTTC; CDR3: CASGLPSGAPFSYEQYF
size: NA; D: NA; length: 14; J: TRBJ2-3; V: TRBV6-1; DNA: TGTGCCAGCAGGGGCCGAGAGGGCCCAGATACGCAGTATTTT; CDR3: CASRGREGPDTQYF
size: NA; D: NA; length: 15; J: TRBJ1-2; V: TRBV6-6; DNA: TGTGCCAGCAGTTACTCGAGTCGGGACGGCTATGGCTACACCTTC; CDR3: CASSYSSRDGYGYTF
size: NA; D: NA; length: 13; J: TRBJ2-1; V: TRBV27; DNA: TGTGCCAGCAAGGGAAGGGGGGTGGATGAGCAGTTCTTC; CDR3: CASKGRGVDEQFF
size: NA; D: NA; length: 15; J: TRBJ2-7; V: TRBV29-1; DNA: TGCAGCGTTGAAGGCGGGTCTCACTATAGCAACGAGCAGTACTTC; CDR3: CSVEGGSHYSNEQYF
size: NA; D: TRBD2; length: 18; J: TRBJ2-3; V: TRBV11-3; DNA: TGTGCCAGCAGCTCCATATGGACTAGCGGGGGGGAGTGGGATACGCAGTATTTT; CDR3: CASSSIWTSGGEWDTQYF
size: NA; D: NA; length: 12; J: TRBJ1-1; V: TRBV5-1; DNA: TGCGCCAGCAGCTTGGCCGGCGGTGGGACTTTCTTT; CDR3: CASSLAGGGTFF
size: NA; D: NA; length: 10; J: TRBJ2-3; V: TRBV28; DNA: TGTGCCAGCAGGGGGAATACGCAGTATTTT; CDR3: CASRGNTQYF
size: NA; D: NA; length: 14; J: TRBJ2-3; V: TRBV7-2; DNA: TGTGCCAGCAGCCCCCCCGGGTCCGCACGACCCCAACATTTT; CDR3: CASSPPGSARPQHF
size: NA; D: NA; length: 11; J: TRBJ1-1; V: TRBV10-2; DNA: TGCGCCAGCCTTTACGACACTGAAGCTTTCTTT; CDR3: CASLYDTEAFF
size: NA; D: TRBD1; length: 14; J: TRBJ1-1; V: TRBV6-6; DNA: TGTGCCAGCAGTGGGGGACAGGGTAACACTGAAGCTTTCTTT; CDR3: CASSGGQGNTEAFF
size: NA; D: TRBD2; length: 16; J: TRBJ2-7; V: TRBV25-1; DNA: TGTGCCAGCACCTCGGGAGGCAGGACGGTTGGTAGTGAGCAGTACTTC; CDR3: CASTSGGRTVGSEQYF
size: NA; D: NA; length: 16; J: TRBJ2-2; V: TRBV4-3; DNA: TGCGCCAGCAGCCAAGTACCGGGACCGAACACCGGGGAGCTGTTTTTT; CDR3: CASSQVPGPNTGELFF
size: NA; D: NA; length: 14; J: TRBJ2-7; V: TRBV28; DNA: TGTGCCAGCAGTTTGGGGGACACAGCCTACGAGCAGTACTTC; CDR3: CASSLGDTAYEQYF
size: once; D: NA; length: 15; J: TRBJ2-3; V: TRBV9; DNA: TGTGCCAGCAGCGTAGGGGTAGTTCAAACAGATACGCAGTATTTT; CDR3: CASSVGVVQTDTQYF
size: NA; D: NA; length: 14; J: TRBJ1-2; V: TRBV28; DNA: TGTGCCAGCAGTTTACTCGGGGCAGGTCGGGGCTACACCTTC; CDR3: CASSLLGAGRGYTF